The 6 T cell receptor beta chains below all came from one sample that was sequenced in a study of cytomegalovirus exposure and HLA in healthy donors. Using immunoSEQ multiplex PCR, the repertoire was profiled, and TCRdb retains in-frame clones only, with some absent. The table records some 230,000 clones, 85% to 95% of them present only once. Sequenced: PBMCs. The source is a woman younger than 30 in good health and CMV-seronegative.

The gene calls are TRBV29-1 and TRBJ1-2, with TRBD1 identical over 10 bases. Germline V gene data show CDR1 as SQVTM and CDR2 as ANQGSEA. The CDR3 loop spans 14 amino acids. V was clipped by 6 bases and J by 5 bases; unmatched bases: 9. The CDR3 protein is CSVVTGGAEYGYTF. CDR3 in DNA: TGCAGCGTCGTGACAGGGGGCGCAGAATATGGCTACACCTTC.

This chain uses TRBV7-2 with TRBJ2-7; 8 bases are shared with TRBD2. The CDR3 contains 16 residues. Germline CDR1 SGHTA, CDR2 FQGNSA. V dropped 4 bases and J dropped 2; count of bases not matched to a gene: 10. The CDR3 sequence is CASSSGLAGPPYEQYF. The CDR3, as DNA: TGTGCCAGCAGCTCTGGTCTAGCGGGCCCTCCCTACGAGCAGTACTTC. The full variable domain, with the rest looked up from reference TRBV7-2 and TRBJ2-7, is GAGVSQSPSNKVTEKGKDVELRCDPISGHTALYWYRQSLGQGLEFLIYFQGNSAPDKSGLPSDRFSAERTGGSVSTLTIQRTQQEDSAVYLCASSSGLAGPPYEQYFGPGTRLTVT.

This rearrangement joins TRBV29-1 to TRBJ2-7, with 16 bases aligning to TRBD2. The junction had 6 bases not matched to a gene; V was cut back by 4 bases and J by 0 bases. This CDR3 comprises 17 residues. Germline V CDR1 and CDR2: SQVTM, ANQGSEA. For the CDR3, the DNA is TGCAGCGTTGCCCCGGGACTAGCGGGAGGGCCCTCCTACGAGCAGTACTTC. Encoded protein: CSVAPGLAGGPSYEQYF.

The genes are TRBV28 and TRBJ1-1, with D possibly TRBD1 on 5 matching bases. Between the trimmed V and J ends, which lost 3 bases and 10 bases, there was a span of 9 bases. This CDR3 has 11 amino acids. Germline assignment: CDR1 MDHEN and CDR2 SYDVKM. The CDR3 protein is CASSLGGVAFF. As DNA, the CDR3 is TGTGCCAGCAGTTTGGGGGGGGTAGCTTTCTTT.

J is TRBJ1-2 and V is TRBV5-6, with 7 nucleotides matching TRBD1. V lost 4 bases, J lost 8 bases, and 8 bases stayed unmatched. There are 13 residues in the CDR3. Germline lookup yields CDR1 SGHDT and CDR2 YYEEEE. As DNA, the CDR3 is TGTGCCAGCAGCCCGGACAGGCGCGAAGGCTACACCTTC. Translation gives CASSPDRREGYTF.

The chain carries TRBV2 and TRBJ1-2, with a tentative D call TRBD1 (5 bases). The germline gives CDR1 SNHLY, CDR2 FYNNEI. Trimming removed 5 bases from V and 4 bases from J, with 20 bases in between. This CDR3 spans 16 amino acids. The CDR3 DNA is TGTGCCAGCAGTCGACAGCTGTTGGGTTATCCCTATGGCTACACCTTC. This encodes CASSRQLLGYPYGYTF. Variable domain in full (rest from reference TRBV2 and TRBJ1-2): EPEVTQTPSHQVTQMGQEVILRCVPISNHLYFYWYRQILGQKVEFLVSFYNNEISEKSEIFDDQFSVERPDGSNFTLKIRSTKLEDSAMYFCASSRQLLGYPYGYTFGSGTRLTVV.